Here is one T cell receptor beta chain with its context. This CDR3 contains 14 residues. Per germline, CDR1 SGHTA and CDR2 FQGNSA. V lost 4 bases and J lost 3, with 10 bases in between. Sequencing was performed with immunoSEQ multiplex PCR; in TCRdb, only in-frame clones are kept and a portion is missing. The profile covers fewer than 100,000 clones, with roughly 80% appearing a single time and over 1.1% taken by the ten largest. The source of the sample is a study of OX40 agonist ivuxolimab in advanced cancers. Study-level background: Dose-escalation patients' cancers were hepatocellular carcinoma, melanoma, renal cell or head and neck cancer.

The material was CD4+ or CD8+ T cells sorted from blood, obtained in a trial of the OX40 agonist ivuxolimab. V and J are TRBV7-2 and TRBJ1-3; D might be TRBD1 (5 bases). This clonotype originated in an adult with an advanced solid tumor such as melanoma, head and neck, liver or kidney cancer. The CDR3 DNA reads TGTGCCAGCAGCTCTGGGGGGGTTGGAAACACCATATATTTT. Amino acids: CASSSGGVGNTIYF.